Each of the 19 T cell receptor beta chains below was sequenced from the same sample in a study of blood T cell repertoires in COVID-19 (dated by TCRdb to 2018 to 2021). Receptor libraries were prepared by the immunoSEQ multiplex PCR assay. TCRdb mirrors the immuneACCESS table, restricted to in-frame sequences. Some clones are absent from its copies; in checked studies, under half trace to an unresolved V gene, and the reason for the others is unknown. This sample comprises about 320,000 clones, around 90% of them detected only once. 4.5% to 7% of the sample goes to the ten largest clones. Specimen: PBMCs or T cells enriched from blood (not recorded which). These receptors originate from a woman younger than 45 who had recovered from COVID-19.

The gene calls are TRBV7-2 and TRBJ2-3, with TRBD2 matching 11 bases. Trimming at V came to 0 bases and at J to 2 bases, leaving 4 bases not matched to a gene. There are 17 residues in the CDR3. CDR1 is SGHTA and CDR2 is FQGNSA in the germline V gene. CDR3 DNA: TGTGCCAGCAGCTTAGCTGGGACTAGCGGAGACACAGATACGCAGTATTTT. Encoded protein: CASSLAGTSGDTDTQYF.

CDR3 sequence: CASTFNRGYGYTF. The CDR3 bases are TGTGCCAGCACCTTCAACAGGGGTTATGGCTACACCTTC. This chain links TRBV6-5 with TRBJ1-2, with 7 positions matching TRBD1. The CDR3 loop spans 13 amino acids. In germline, CDR1 is MNHEY, CDR2 SVGAGI. V trimming: 7 bases; J trimming: 5 bases; junction bases outside the gene matches: 7.

The J gene is TRBJ2-7, the V gene TRBV27, with 8 nucleotides matching TRBD1. Germline-derived CDR1 and CDR2 are MNHEY and SMNVEV (reference sequence). This CDR3 is 14 amino acids long. Germline trimming cut 5 bases from V and 8 bases from J; bases unmatched to any gene: 11. For the CDR3, the DNA is TGTGCCAGCAGTCACCAGCGAGGGGACAGGAAGCAGTACTTC. Protein: CASSHQRGDRKQYF.

The CDR3 DNA follows: TGTGCCAGCAGGACCGTTGGGAGTGGAGTCGAAAAACTGTTTTTT. Its protein is CASRTVGSGVEKLFF. The chain carries TRBV6-6 and TRBJ1-4; D is undetermined. The CDR3 is 15 residues long. The V end was cut by 6 bases, the J end by 8 bases, with 19 bases between. CDR1 MNHNY and CDR2 SVGAGI come from the germline V gene (reference sequence).

This sequence joins TRBV18 and TRBJ1-1; no clear D. The CDR3 has 14 amino acids. V was trimmed by 1 base and J by 0 bases, leaving 6 bases between them. Germline CDR1 reads KGHSH; CDR2 reads LQKENI. This CDR3 is CASSPQPVNTEAFF. DNA for the CDR3: TGTGCCAGCTCACCACAACCGGTGAACACTGAAGCTTTCTTT.

The chain recombines TRBV6-5 with TRBJ1-4, with a tentative D call TRBD1 (5 bases). Trimming removed 1 base at V and 4 bases at J, with 13 bases between. CDR1 and CDR2 from the germline V gene are MNHEY and SVGAGI. The CDR3 extends over 16 amino acids. In nucleotides, the CDR3 is TGTGCCAGCAGTTACTTCGGGCAGGGCGTTAATGAAAAACTGTTTTTT. Its translation: CASSYFGQGVNEKLFF.

This chain uses TRBV5-1 with TRBJ1-3, with 7 nucleotides matching TRBD1. V gave up 0 bases and J gave up 3 bases; unmatched junction bases: 3. Germline CDR1 is SGHRS and CDR2 is YFSETQ. The CDR3 is made up of 15 amino acids. The CDR3 spells CASSLDRGFGNTIYF. The CDR3 bases are TGCGCCAGCAGCTTGGACAGGGGCTTTGGAAACACCATATATTTT.

The chain couples TRBV12-5 to TRBJ2-2; tentative D call: TRBD1 (6 bases). Germline V CDR1 and CDR2: LGHNT, FRNRAP. V was shortened by 2 bases and J by 0 bases, with 25 bases between the two germline ends. The length of the CDR3 is 21 residues. The CDR3 region is CASGLIPTTGTQPPNTGELFF. DNA for the CDR3: TGTGCTAGTGGTTTGATTCCCACGACCGGGACACAACCGCCGAACACCGGGGAGCTGTTTTTT.

The gene calls are TRBV7-3 and TRBJ1-1; no definite D call. Trimming shortened V by 3 bases and J by 0 bases, and 8 bases separated the two germline ends. CDR3 length: 14 amino acids. Germline CDR1 is SGHTA and CDR2 is FQGTGA. The CDR3 DNA reads as TGTGCCAGCAGCTTTGGCAGATTGAACACTGAAGCTTTCTTT. Encoded protein: CASSFGRLNTEAFF.

The rearrangement links TRBV24-1 to TRBJ2-1, with 7 bases fitting TRBD2. Germline loops: CDR1 KGHDR, CDR2 SFDVKD. V lost 6 bases and J lost 1; bases outside the gene matches: 2. This CDR3 contains 14 residues. CDR3 loop: CATSRAGSYNEQFF. CDR3 nucleotides: TGTGCCACCAGTCGAGCGGGGTCCTACAATGAGCAGTTCTTC.

V gene TRBV7-9 combines with J gene TRBJ2-3; no firm D call. V lost 0 bases to trimming and J lost 1 base, with 17 bases between them. The CDR3 spans 18 residues. In germline, CDR1 is SEHNR, CDR2 FQNEAQ (reference sequence). The CDR3 loop reads CASSLAPLSVTGTDTQYF. CDR3 coding DNA: TGTGCCAGCAGCTTAGCCCCCTTGTCAGTTACCGGCACAGATACGCAGTATTTT.

This clone was observed a few times. The rearrangement uses TRBV11-3 and TRBJ1-1, with D possibly TRBD1 on 5 matching bases. CDR3 length: 14 amino acids. The V gene's germline CDR1 is SGHNT and CDR2 YENEEA. The V and J ends lost 5 bases and 3 bases respectively, with 13 bases between them. The CDR3 loop is CASSGSGADTEAFF. The DNA for the CDR3 is TGTGCCAGCAGCGGCAGTGGGGCGGACACTGAAGCTTTCTTT.

The rearrangement links TRBV7-9 to TRBJ2-7; 9 bases align to TRBD1. The germline gives CDR1 SEHNR, CDR2 FQNEAQ (reference sequence). The CDR3 has 14 amino acids. J gave up 5 bases and V 4 bases, and 6 bases lay outside the gene matches. The DNA of the CDR3 is TGTGCCAGCAGCTCGACAGGGGGGCTCCACGAGCAGTACTTC. It specifies CASSSTGGLHEQYF.

The V and J genes are TRBV24-1 and TRBJ2-1, with D tentatively TRBD2 (5 bases). V gave up 4 bases and J gave up 8 bases, with 11 bases separating them. The CDR3 runs 13 residues. Germline-derived CDR1 and CDR2 are KGHDR and SFDVKD. The CDR3 DNA follows: TGTGCCACCAGTGAGGTGGGGAGCGATGAGCAGTTCTTC. This encodes CATSEVGSDEQFF.

This sequence joins TRBV19 and TRBJ2-6; possibly TRBD1 for D (6 bases). The CDR3 spans 15 residues. Germline V gene sequence: CDR1 LNHDA, CDR2 SQIVND (reference sequence). Trimming pared 1 base from V and 2 bases from J, leaving 6 bases between. CDR3: CASSIAGAGANVLTF. The CDR3 DNA reads TGTGCCAGTAGTATAGCAGGGGCTGGGGCCAACGTCCTGACTTTC.

On this clone: Distinct nucleotide sequences in the sample also encode this CDR3. The chain employs TRBV19 and TRBJ2-7; D is possibly TRBD1 (5 bases). V dropped 3 bases and J dropped 3 bases, with 9 bases sitting between them. Germline V gives CDR1 LNHDA, CDR2 SQIVND (reference sequence). The CDR3 contains 13 residues. The CDR3 coding sequence is TGTGCCAGTAGTATTGCCAGGGACTACGAGCAGTACTTC. Protein: CASSIARDYEQYF.

The chain couples TRBV4-2 to TRBJ1-4; D unclear. The length of the CDR3 is 18 residues. V lost 2 bases and J 3 bases, leaving 19 bases between the germline ends. CDR1 is LGHNA, CDR2 YNFKEQ, per germline. The CDR3 DNA follows: TGTGCCAGCAGCCAAACCCGCATTCGGTTAGGAGCTAATGAAAAACTGTTTTTT. It specifies CASSQTRIRLGANEKLFF.

This sequence joins TRBV14 and TRBJ1-2; 8 bases are a match to TRBD1. The CDR3 extends over 16 amino acids. From germline, CDR1 is SGHDN and CDR2 FVKESK. V gave up 0 bases and J gave up 2 bases; unmatched junction bases: 5. CDR3 sequence: CASSQDQDRVNYGYTF. DNA of the CDR3: TGTGCCAGCAGCCAAGACCAGGACAGGGTGAACTATGGCTACACCTTC.

This clone was seen more than once but under ten times. The rearrangement links TRBV7-9 to TRBJ1-2, with 8 bases lining up with TRBD1. This CDR3 has 15 amino acids. Germline CDR1 is SEHNR and CDR2 is FQNEAQ (reference sequence). The V gene end was trimmed by 5 bases and the J gene end by 6 bases; junction bases not matched to a gene: 11. In DNA form, the CDR3 reads TGTGCCAGCAGCCCGTCGACAGGGGTTGGCCATGGCTACACCTTC. Its translation: CASSPSTGVGHGYTF.